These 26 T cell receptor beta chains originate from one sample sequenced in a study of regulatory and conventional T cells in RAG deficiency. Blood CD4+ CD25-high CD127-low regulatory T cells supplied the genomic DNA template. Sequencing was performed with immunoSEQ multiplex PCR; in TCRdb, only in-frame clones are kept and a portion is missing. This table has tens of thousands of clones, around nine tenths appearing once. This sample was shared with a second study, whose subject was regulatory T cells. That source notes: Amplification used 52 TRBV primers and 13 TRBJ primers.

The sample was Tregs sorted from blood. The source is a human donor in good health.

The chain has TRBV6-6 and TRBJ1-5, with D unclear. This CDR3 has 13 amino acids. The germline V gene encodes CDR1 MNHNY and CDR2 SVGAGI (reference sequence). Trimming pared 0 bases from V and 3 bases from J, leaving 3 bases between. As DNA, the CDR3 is TGTGCCAGCAGTTACTCCGTCAATCAGCCCCAGCATTTT. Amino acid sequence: CASSYSVNQPQHF.

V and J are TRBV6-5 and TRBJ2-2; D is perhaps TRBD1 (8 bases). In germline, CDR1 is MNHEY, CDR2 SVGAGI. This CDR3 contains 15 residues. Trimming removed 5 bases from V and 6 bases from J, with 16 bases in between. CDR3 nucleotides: TGTGCCAGCAGTAGAGACAGGGGAGGGTCCGGGGAGCTGTTTTTT. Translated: CASSRDRGGSGELFF.

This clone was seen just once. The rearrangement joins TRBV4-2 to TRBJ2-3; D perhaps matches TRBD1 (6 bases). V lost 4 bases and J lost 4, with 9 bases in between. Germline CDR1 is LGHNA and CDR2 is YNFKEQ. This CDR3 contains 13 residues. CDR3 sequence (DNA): TGTGCCAGCAGCCCAGGGGAACCAGATACGCAGTATTTT. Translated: CASSPGEPDTQYF.

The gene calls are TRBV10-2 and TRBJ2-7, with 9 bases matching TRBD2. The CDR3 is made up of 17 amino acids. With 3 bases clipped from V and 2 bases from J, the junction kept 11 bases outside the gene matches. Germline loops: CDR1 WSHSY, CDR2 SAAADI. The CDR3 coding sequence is TGCGCCAGCAGTGATCATAGGCTAGCGGGGCTAACCTACGAGCAGTACTTC. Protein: CASSDHRLAGLTYEQYF.

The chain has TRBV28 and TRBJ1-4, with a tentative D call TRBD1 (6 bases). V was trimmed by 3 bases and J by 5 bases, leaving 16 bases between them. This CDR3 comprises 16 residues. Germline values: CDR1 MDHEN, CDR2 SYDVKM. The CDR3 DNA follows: TGTGCCAGCAGTTTCCAACTGACAGGTGGGAATGAAAAACTGTTTTTT. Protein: CASSFQLTGGNEKLFF. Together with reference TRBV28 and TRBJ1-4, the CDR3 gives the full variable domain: DVKVTQSSRYLVKRTGEKVFLECVQDMDHENMFWYRQDPGLGLRLIYFSYDVKMKEKGDIPEGYSVSREKKERFSLILESASTNQTSMYLCASSFQLTGGNEKLFFGSGTQLSVL.

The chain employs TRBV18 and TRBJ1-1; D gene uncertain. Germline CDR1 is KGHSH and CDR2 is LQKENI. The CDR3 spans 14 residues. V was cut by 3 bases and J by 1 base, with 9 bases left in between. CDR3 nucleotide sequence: TGTGCCAGCTCACCTACGGCGGAGAACACTGAAGCTTTCTTT. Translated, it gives CASSPTAENTEAFF.

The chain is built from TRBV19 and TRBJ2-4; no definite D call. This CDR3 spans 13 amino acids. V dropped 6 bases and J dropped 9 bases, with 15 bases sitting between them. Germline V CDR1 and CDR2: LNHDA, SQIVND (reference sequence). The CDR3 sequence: CASSTPPSAIQYF. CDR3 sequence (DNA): TGTGCCAGTAGCACCCCCCCCTCGGCCATTCAGTACTTC.

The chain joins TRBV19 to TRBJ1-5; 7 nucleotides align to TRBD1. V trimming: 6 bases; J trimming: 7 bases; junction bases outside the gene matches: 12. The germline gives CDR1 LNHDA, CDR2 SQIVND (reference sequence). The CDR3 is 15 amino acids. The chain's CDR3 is CASRTNRGKGQPQHF. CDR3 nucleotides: TGTGCCAGTAGGACCAACAGGGGAAAGGGGCAGCCCCAGCATTTT.

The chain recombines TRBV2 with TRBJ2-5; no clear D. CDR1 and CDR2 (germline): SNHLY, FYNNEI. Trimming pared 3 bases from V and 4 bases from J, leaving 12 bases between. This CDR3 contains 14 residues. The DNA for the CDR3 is TGTGCCAGCAGTGACCTACTCCCGGGAGAGACCCAGTACTTC. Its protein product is CASSDLLPGETQYF.

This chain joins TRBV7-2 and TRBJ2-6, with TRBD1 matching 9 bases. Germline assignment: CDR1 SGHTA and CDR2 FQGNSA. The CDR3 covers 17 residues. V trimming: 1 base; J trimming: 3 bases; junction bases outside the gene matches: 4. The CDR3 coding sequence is TGTGCCAGCAGCTTAGACAGGGGGCGCAATGGGGCCAACGTCCTGACTTTC. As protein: CASSLDRGRNGANVLTF.

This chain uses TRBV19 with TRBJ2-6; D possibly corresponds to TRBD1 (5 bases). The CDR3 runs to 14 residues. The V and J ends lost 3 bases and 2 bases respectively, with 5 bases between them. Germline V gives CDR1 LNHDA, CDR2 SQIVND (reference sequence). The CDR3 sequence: CASSIRAGANVLTF. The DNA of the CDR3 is TGTGCCAGTAGTATCAGGGCTGGGGCCAACGTCCTGACTTTC.

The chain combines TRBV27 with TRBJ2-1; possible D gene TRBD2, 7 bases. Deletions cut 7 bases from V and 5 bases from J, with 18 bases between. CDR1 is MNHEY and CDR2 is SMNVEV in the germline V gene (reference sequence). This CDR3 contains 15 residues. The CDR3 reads CASKGLRGPNNEQFF. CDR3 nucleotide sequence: TGTGCCAGCAAGGGTTTGCGGGGGCCAAACAATGAGCAGTTCTTC.

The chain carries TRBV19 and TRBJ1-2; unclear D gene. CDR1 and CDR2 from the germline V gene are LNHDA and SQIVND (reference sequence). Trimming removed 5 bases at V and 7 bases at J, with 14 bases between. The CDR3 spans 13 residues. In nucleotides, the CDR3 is TGTGCCAGTAGTGCTCTATTACAGACTGGCTACACCTTC. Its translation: CASSALLQTGYTF.

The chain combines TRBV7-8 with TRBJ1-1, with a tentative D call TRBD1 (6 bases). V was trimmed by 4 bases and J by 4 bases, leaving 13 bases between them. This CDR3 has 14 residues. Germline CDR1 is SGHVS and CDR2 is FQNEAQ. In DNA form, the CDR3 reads TGTGCCAGCAGCTCAACAGGGATCTTCACTGAAGCTTTCTTT. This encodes CASSSTGIFTEAFF.

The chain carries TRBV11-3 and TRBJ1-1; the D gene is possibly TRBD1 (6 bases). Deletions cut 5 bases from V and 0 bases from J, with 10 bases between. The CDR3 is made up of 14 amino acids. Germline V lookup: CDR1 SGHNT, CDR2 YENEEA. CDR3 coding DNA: TGTGCCAGCAGCAAAGGACAGCTGAACACTGAAGCTTTCTTT. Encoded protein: CASSKGQLNTEAFF.

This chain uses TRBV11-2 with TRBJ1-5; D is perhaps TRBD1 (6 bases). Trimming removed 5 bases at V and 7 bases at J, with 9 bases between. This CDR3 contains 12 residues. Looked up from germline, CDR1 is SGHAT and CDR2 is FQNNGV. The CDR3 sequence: CASSIQGQPQHF. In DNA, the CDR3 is TGTGCCAGCAGCATACAGGGCCAGCCCCAGCATTTT.

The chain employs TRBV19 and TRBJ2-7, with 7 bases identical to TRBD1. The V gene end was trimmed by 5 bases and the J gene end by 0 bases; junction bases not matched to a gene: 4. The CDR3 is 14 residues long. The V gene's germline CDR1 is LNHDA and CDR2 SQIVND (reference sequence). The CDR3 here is CASSHRDSSYEQYF. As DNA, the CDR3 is TGTGCCAGTAGTCACCGGGACAGCTCCTACGAGCAGTACTTC.

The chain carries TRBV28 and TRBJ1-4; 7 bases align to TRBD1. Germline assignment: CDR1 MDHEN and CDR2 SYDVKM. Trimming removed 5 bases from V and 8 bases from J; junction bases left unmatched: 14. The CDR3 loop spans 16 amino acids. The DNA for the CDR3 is TGTGCCAGCAGTCAACCAGGACAGGCCCGGTGGGAAAAACTGTTTTTT. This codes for CASSQPGQARWEKLFF.

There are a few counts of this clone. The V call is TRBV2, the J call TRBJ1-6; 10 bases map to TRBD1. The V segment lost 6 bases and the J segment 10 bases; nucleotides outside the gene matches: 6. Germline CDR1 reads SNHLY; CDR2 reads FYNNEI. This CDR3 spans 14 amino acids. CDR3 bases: TGTGCCAGCAGGTCAGACAGGGGGCCCTCACCCCTCCACTTT. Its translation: CASRSDRGPSPLHF.

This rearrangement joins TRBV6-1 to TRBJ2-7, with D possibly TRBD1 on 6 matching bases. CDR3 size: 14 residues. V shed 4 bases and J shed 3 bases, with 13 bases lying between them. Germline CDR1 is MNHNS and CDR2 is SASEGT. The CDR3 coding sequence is TGTGCCAGCAGTGTCTACAGGGTTGGCTACGAGCAGTACTTC. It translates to CASSVYRVGYEQYF.

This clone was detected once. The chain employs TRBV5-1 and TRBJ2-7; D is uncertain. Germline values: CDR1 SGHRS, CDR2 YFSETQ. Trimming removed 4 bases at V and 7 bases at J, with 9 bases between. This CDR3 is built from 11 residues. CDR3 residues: CASSPGREQYF. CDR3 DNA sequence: TGCGCCAGCAGCCCAGGTAGGGAGCAGTACTTC.

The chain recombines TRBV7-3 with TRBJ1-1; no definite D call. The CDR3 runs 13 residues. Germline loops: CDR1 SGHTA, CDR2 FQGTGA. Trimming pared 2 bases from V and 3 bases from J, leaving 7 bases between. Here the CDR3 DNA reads TGTGCCAGCAGCTTATTCGGAGACACTGAAGCTTTCTTT. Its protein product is CASSLFGDTEAFF.

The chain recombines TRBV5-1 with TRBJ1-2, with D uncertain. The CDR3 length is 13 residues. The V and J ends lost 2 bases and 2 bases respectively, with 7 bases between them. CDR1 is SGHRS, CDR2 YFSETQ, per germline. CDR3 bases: TGCGCCAGCAGCTTTCCTGGGAACTATGGCTACACCTTC. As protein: CASSFPGNYGYTF.

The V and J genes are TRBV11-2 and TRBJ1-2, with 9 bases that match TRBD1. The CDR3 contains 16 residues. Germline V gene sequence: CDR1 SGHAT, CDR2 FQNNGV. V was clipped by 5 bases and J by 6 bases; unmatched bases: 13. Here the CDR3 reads CASSGDRAFGLDGYTF. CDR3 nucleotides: TGTGCCAGCAGCGGGGACAGGGCTTTCGGATTAGATGGCTACACCTTC.

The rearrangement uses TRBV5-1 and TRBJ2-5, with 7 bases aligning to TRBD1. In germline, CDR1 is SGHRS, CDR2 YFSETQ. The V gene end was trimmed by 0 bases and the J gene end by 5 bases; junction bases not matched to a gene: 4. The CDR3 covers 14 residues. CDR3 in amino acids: CASSLGRGIETQYF. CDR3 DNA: TGCGCCAGCAGCTTGGGCAGGGGGATTGAGACCCAGTACTTC.

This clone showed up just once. CDR3 residues: CASSPSGTANQPQHF. CDR3 coding DNA: TGTGCCAGCTCTCCGTCCGGGACAGCAAATCAGCCCCAGCATTTT. The rearrangement joins TRBV18 to TRBJ1-5; 7 bases fit TRBD1. The CDR3 is 15 amino acids. Losses at the gene ends were 6 bases for V and 4 bases for J; bases not matched to a gene: 9. Per germline, CDR1 KGHSH and CDR2 LQKENI.